A selection of T cell receptor beta chains follows, all from one sample in a study of identical twins. TCRdb reanalysed the 5' RACE reads using MiXCR and keeps one entry per CDR3 protein. The top ten clones hold approximately 8.2% of a sample with under 300,000 distinct CDR3 sequences, about 14% of them seen once. Specimen: memory (CD45RO+) T cells sorted from blood. All receptors derive from a woman aged 18-30 years in good health. Each CDR3 is given with its conserved first and last residue. A D gene is named only where the DNA matches it firmly. Only some rows state a clone size, as once, few, many or a class for expanded clones.

d_gene	v_gene	j_gene	abundance	CDR3aa	CDR3nt
TRBD2	TRBV7-8	TRBJ2-7	few	CASSRLGGYEQYF	TGTGCCAGCAGTCGTTTGGGGGGGTACGAGCAGTACTTC
.	TRBV5-1	TRBJ2-1	.	CASSLAGSSEQFF	TGCGCCAGCAGCTTGGCCGGGTCCTCTGAGCAGTTCTTC
.	TRBV7-2	TRBJ2-3	.	CASSSFGPTDTQYF	TGTGCCAGCAGCTCCTTCGGACCCACAGATACGCAGTATTTT
.	TRBV7-2	TRBJ1-1	.	CASSRRESSEAFF	TGTGCCAGCAGCAGGAGGGAGTCCTCTGAAGCTTTCTTT
.	TRBV5-1	TRBJ2-7	many	CASSLSQGPGEQYF	TGCGCCAGCAGCTTATCCCAGGGGCCGGGAGAGCAGTACTTC
TRBD2	TRBV20-1	TRBJ2-1	once	CSAREGGRVYNEQFF	TGCAGTGCTAGAGAGGGCGGGAGGGTCTACAATGAGCAGTTCTTC
TRBD1	TRBV7-2	TRBJ2-2	many	CASNRDRGRMGTGELFF	TGTGCCAGCAACAGGGACAGGGGGCGGATGGGCACCGGGGAGCTGTTTTTT
TRBD1	TRBV6-1	TRBJ2-7	.	CASSPGQGLRNEQYF	TGTGCCAGCAGCCCCGGACAGGGATTGCGGAACGAGCAGTACTTC
.	TRBV6-2/TRBV6-3	TRBJ1-5	.	CASSLGNRVGRQPQHF	TGTGCCAGCAGTTTGGGGAACAGGGTCGGGCGGCAGCCCCAGCATTTT
.	TRBV14	TRBJ2-5	few	CASSGGSVTQYF	TGTGCCAGCAGCGGGGGATCCGTGACCCAGTACTTC
.	TRBV5-1	TRBJ2-1	.	CASSPRADYNEQFF	TGCGCCAGCAGCCCCCGGGCCGACTACAATGAGCAGTTCTTC
.	TRBV4-2	TRBJ2-7	many	CASSQGDGENYEQYF	TGTGCCAGCAGCCAGGGGGACGGGGAAAACTACGAGCAGTACTTC
.	TRBV7-9	TRBJ1-5	.	CASSDGGVEQPQHF	TGTGCCAGCAGCGACGGGGGGGTAGAACAGCCCCAGCATTTT
.	TRBV6-2/TRBV6-3	TRBJ1-4	few	CASSYVLGEKLFF	TGTGCCAGCAGTTACGTCCTCGGAGAAAAACTGTTTTTT
.	TRBV7-2	TRBJ2-6	many	CASSPVGSGANVLTF	TGTGCCAGCAGTCCCGTTGGCTCTGGGGCCAACGTCCTGACTTTC
TRBD2	TRBV18	TRBJ2-7	.	CASSHSTSGRAINEQYF	TGTGCCAGCTCCCATAGCACCAGCGGGAGGGCGATAAACGAGCAGTACTTC
TRBD1	TRBV20-1	TRBJ2-7	.	CSAQNGHRGYEQYF	TGCAGTGCCCAAAACGGTCACAGGGGCTACGAGCAGTACTTC
.	TRBV5-6	TRBJ1-2	.	CASSSLGRDIPMDNYGYTF	TGTGCCAGCAGCTCCCTTGGGAGGGACATTCCGATGGATAACTATGGCTACACCTTC
TRBD1	TRBV5-1	TRBJ2-1	.	CASSLEGQGSYNEQFF	TGCGCCAGCAGCTTGGAGGGACAGGGATCCTACAATGAGCAGTTCTTC
.	TRBV20-1	TRBJ2-1	.	CSARDPQGPDEQFF	TGCAGTGCTAGAGATCCCCAGGGGCCCGATGAGCAGTTCTTC
.	TRBV3-1	TRBJ2-5	few	CASSREETQYF	TGTGCCAGCAGCCGAGAAGAGACCCAGTACTTC
.	TRBV7-6	TRBJ2-2	few	CASRYWNTGELFF	TGTGCCAGCAGATACTGGAACACCGGGGAGCTGTTTTTT
.	TRBV3-1	TRBJ2-1	few	CASSQGDKQFF	TGTGCCAGCAGCCAAGGAGACAAGCAGTTCTTC
.	TRBV2	TRBJ1-1	.	CASTRTFTEAFF	TGTGCCAGCACTAGAACATTCACTGAAGCTTTCTTT
TRBD2	TRBV20-1	TRBJ2-1	.	CSARDIGTSNEQFF	TGCAGTGCTAGAGATATCGGGACTAGCAACGAGCAGTTCTTC
TRBD2	TRBV11-2	TRBJ2-1	.	CASSLGTSGGSSYNEQFF	TGTGCCAGCAGCTTAGGGACTAGCGGGGGGAGCTCCTACAATGAGCAGTTCTTC
TRBD1	TRBV29-1	TRBJ1-2	.	CSVGTGHLGYTF	TGCAGCGTAGGGACAGGGCATCTTGGCTACACCTTC
.	TRBV7-9	TRBJ2-7	few	CASSPDWSYEQYF	TGTGCCAGCAGCCCGGATTGGTCCTACGAGCAGTACTTC
.	TRBV9	TRBJ1-2	few	CASSVGSSNYGYTF	TGTGCCAGCAGCGTAGGCAGTTCTAACTATGGCTACACCTTC
.	TRBV6-5	TRBJ1-1	few	CASSYVGGAFF	TGTGCCAGCAGTTACGTGGGGGGAGCTTTCTTT
.	TRBV7-3	TRBJ2-2	.	CASSPIGGTTGELFF	TGTGCCAGCAGCCCGATCGGGGGAACCACCGGGGAGCTGTTTTTT
.	TRBV29-1	TRBJ1-1	.	CSGDIMNTEAFF	TGCAGCGGGGACATTATGAACACTGAAGCTTTCTTT
TRBD2	TRBV27	TRBJ2-7	.	CASSFSLAGEQYF	TGTGCCAGCAGTTTTTCCCTAGCGGGAGAGCAGTACTTC
.	TRBV29-1	TRBJ2-5	.	CSGRLNQETQYF	TGCAGCGGTAGGCTAAATCAAGAGACCCAGTACTTC
.	TRBV20-1	TRBJ2-3	.	CSARNPGGTDTQYF	TGCAGTGCTAGAAACCCCGGCGGCACAGATACGCAGTATTTT
TRBD1	TRBV5-1	TRBJ2-1	many	CASSPDRGLSSEQFF	TGCGCCAGCAGTCCAGACAGGGGGCTTTCCTCTGAGCAGTTCTTC
.	TRBV5-6	TRBJ2-1	few	CASSLGLGNEQFF	TGTGCCAGCAGCTTGGGGCTAGGGAATGAGCAGTTCTTC
TRBD2	TRBV7-9	TRBJ2-7	.	CASSMPSGANYEQYF	TGTGCCAGCAGCATGCCTAGCGGGGCTAACTACGAGCAGTACTTC
TRBD2	TRBV10-2	TRBJ2-4	few	CASSDASGVTSGGAAKNIQYF	TGCGCCAGCAGTGACGCTTCTGGGGTGACTAGCGGGGGGGCAGCCAAAAACATTCAGTACTTC
.	TRBV5-1	TRBJ2-1	.	CASSSVPFRTAYNEQFF	TGCGCCAGCAGCTCCGTTCCGTTTCGTACAGCTTACAATGAGCAGTTCTTC